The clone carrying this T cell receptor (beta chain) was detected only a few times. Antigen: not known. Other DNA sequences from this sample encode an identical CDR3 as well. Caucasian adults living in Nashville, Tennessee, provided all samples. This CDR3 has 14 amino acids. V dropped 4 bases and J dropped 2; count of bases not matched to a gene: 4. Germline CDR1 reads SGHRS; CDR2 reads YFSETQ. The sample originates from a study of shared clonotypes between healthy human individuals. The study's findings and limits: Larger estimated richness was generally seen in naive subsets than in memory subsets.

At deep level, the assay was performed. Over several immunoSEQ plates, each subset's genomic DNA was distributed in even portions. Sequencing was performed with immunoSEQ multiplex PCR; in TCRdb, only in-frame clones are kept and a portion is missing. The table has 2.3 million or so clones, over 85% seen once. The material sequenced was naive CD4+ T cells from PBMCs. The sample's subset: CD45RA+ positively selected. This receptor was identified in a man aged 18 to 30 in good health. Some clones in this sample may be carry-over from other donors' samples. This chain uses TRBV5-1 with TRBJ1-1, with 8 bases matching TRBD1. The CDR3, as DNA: TGCGCCAGCAGCCCGGGACAGGTCAACACTGAAGCTTTCTTT. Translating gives CASSPGQVNTEAFF.